This paragraph covers one T cell receptor beta chain sequence. The data were obtained in a study of blood T cell repertoires in COVID-19. Turning to the study itself: Both acute and convalescent COVID-19 samples were obtained from the United States, Italy and Spain. In each case, the material was cDNA or gDNA derived from T cells, B-cell-depleted T cells, or PBMCs.

Original data processing: Reference gene primer amplification yielded estimated nucleated cell counts. Profiling relied on immunoSEQ multiplex PCR, and the TCRdb table lists in-frame clones only, not all of them. The V and J calls and clone size come from that table; D and trimming were worked out from the DNA. The sample contains roughly 78,000 clones, approximately 90% of which appear only once. The germline gives CDR1 MNHEY, CDR2 SMNVEV (reference sequence). Trimming removed 6 bases from V and 1 base from J, with 9 bases in between. CDR3 length equals 13 residues. This sequence was found in a man in his 60s with acute or convalescent COVID-19. V and J are TRBV27 and TRBJ1-1, with D tentatively TRBD1 (5 bases). The sequencing sample was made of peripheral blood. The CDR3 DNA reads TGTGCCAGCAGCTACACAGGGAACACTGAAGCTTTCTTT. Translating gives CASSYTGNTEAFF.